These 17 T cell receptor beta chains originate from one sample sequenced in a study of shared clonotypes between healthy human individuals. Sequencing was performed with immunoSEQ multiplex PCR; in TCRdb, only in-frame clones are kept and a portion is missing. The data hold roughly 2.4 million clones, with 90% to 96% observed a single time. The material sequenced was naive CD4+ T cells sorted from blood. Subset indicated: CD45RA+ positively selected. These receptors all come from a young man in good health.

The CDR3 DNA reads TGTGCCTGGAGTCTCTCTAATTCACCCCTCCACTTT. It codes for CAWSLSNSPLHF. The V call is TRBV30, the J call TRBJ1-6; D unresolved. Germline CDR1 GTSNPN, CDR2 SVGIG (reference sequence). The length of the CDR3 is 12 residues. Trimming removed 2 bases at V and 6 bases at J, with 5 bases between.

The rearrangement uses TRBV9 and TRBJ2-5; 9 bases match TRBD1. CDR1 is SGDLS, CDR2 YYNGEE, per germline. J lost 5 bases, V lost 4 bases, and 6 bases had no gene match. The CDR3 is 14 residues long. The CDR3 nucleotides are TGTGCCAGCAGCTCCCGGACAGGGGATGAGACCCAGTACTTC. Amino acid sequence: CASSSRTGDETQYF.

Comment on this clone: Other nucleotide sequences from this sample produce the same CDR3. The chain is built from TRBV5-1 and TRBJ1-5; 7 bases are a match to TRBD1. Germline V gene sequence: CDR1 SGHRS, CDR2 YFSETQ. V dropped 2 bases and J dropped 5; count of bases not matched to a gene: 1. CDR3 length: 13 amino acids. CDR3 coding DNA: TGCGCCAGCAGCTTTACAGGGGATCAGCCCCAGCATTTT. Its translation: CASSFTGDQPQHF.

The chain joins TRBV5-1 to TRBJ2-6, with 8 bases identical to TRBD1. The V and J ends lost 1 base and 2 bases, in that order; junction bases with no gene match: 8. Germline loops: CDR1 SGHRS, CDR2 YFSETQ. The CDR3 covers 18 residues. CDR3 nucleotides: TGCGCCAGCAGCTTGAGTACCCAGGGGGCGCCTGGGGCCAACGTCCTGACTTTC. Translated: CASSLSTQGAPGANVLTF.

V is TRBV7-8 and J is TRBJ1-4, with TRBD1 matching 7 bases. From germline, CDR1 is SGHVS and CDR2 FQNEAQ. The CDR3 contains 14 residues. Germline trimming cut 6 bases from V and 5 bases from J; bases unmatched to any gene: 6. The CDR3 is CASSSGTVNEKLFF. CDR3 coding DNA: TGTGCCAGCAGTTCCGGGACAGTAAATGAAAAACTGTTTTTT. The variable domain in full, completed from reference TRBV7-8 and TRBJ1-4, reads GAGVSQSPRYKVAKRGQDVALRCDPISGHVSLFWYQQALGQGPEFLTYFQNEAQLDKSGLPSDRFFAERPEGSVSTLKIQRTQQEDSAVYLCASSSGTVNEKLFFGSGTQLSVL.

The table lists this clone with a count of one. The rearrangement uses TRBV4-1 and TRBJ2-6, with a weak D call TRBD1 (5 bases). CDR3 length: 17 amino acids. V dropped 3 bases and J dropped 1 base, with 13 bases sitting between them. The germline CDR1 and CDR2 sequences are MGHRA and YSYEKL. The CDR3 loop reads CASSQIPTVSGANVLTF. The DNA of the CDR3 is TGCGCCAGCAGCCAGATCCCGACAGTTTCTGGGGCCAACGTCCTGACTTTC.

The chain recombines TRBV28 with TRBJ2-7; TRBD1 agrees at 7 bases. Germline values: CDR1 MDHEN, CDR2 SYDVKM. V was pared by 3 bases and J by 1 base, with 6 bases of the junction left unmatched. The CDR3 loop spans 15 amino acids. CDR3 coding DNA: TGTGCCAGCAGTTTTTCGACAGGGTTTTCCTACGAGCAGTACTTC. Its translation: CASSFSTGFSYEQYF.

The J gene is TRBJ1-2, the V gene TRBV6-6; D might be TRBD1 (6 bases). CDR1 and CDR2 (germline): MNHNY, SVGAGI (reference sequence). V lost 6 bases and J lost 10, with 15 bases in between. The CDR3 runs 12 residues. The CDR3 DNA is TGTGCCAGCAGCCCCGGACAGTGGGACTACACCTTC. Amino acids: CASSPGQWDYTF.

As to this clone: In the same sample, other DNA sequences code for this CDR3. The chain employs TRBV18 and TRBJ2-1, with 8 bases identical to TRBD2. Germline CDR1 reads KGHSH; CDR2 reads LQKENI. Trimming took 3 bases from V and 0 from J; bases not matched to a gene: 4. The CDR3 sequence is 16 residues long. CDR3 protein: CASSPTSGSSYNEQFF. The DNA of the CDR3 is TGTGCCAGCTCACCTACTAGCGGCAGCTCCTACAATGAGCAGTTCTTC.

The rearrangement uses TRBV6-4 and TRBJ2-3, with 10 bases fitting TRBD2. Germline CDR1 MRHNA, CDR2 SNTAGT. CDR3 size: 15 residues. Trimming took 0 bases from V and 4 from J; bases not matched to a gene: 1. The CDR3 DNA reads as TGTGCCAGCAGTGACTCTAGCGGGGGGCCAGATACGCAGTATTTT. Translating gives CASSDSSGGPDTQYF.

The J gene is TRBJ2-2, the V gene TRBV29-1; 11 bases line up with TRBD2. This CDR3 comprises 14 residues. J was trimmed by 4 bases and V by 7 bases; bases with no gene match: 5. The germline V gene encodes CDR1 SQVTM and CDR2 ANQGSEA. The CDR3 reads CSALAGAGTGELFF. The CDR3 DNA reads TGCAGCGCACTAGCGGGAGCGGGCACCGGGGAGCTGTTTTTT.

Here the CDR3 reads CASSRTGRNTEAFF. CDR3 nucleotide sequence: TGTGCCAGCAGCAGGACGGGACGGAACACTGAAGCTTTCTTT. The chain combines TRBV2 with TRBJ1-1, with D possibly matching TRBD1 (5 bases). The germline gives CDR1 SNHLY, CDR2 FYNNEI. The CDR3 totals 14 residues. V shed 6 bases and J shed 1 base, with 12 bases lying between them.

The chain couples TRBV5-6 to TRBJ2-7, with a weak D call TRBD2 (5 bases). This CDR3 has 14 amino acids. Looked up from germline, CDR1 is SGHDT and CDR2 is YYEEEE. V lost 0 bases, J lost 4 bases, and 11 bases lay in between. The chain's CDR3 is CASSLGGSGYEQYF. The CDR3 DNA reads TGTGCCAGCAGCTTGGGAGGCTCGGGGTACGAGCAGTACTTC.

This clone has a single count. Distinct nucleotide sequences in the sample also encode this CDR3. V is TRBV2 and J is TRBJ2-7; tentatively, D is TRBD2 (6 bases). V shed 6 bases and J shed 0 bases, with 9 bases lying between them. Germline V gene lookup returns CDR1 SNHLY and CDR2 FYNNEI. The CDR3 extends over 13 amino acids. CDR3 amino acids: CASRDGSSYEQYF. The CDR3 nucleotides read TGTGCCAGCAGGGACGGGAGCTCCTACGAGCAGTACTTC.

The chain recombines TRBV27 with TRBJ1-1; D unclear. The CDR3 sequence is 15 residues long. In germline, CDR1 is MNHEY, CDR2 SMNVEV (reference sequence). Between the trimmed V and J ends, which lost 4 bases and 4 bases, there was a span of 16 bases. The DNA for the CDR3 is TGTGCCAGCAGTTCCCTGTCAGGACCGACCACTGAAGCTTTCTTT. Translating gives CASSSLSGPTTEAFF.

The V call is TRBV4-3, the J call TRBJ2-2; the match to TRBD2 covers 7 bases. With 0 bases clipped from V and 3 bases from J, the junction kept 1 base outside the gene matches. The germline CDR1 and CDR2 sequences are LGHNA and YSLEER. The CDR3 is 15 amino acids. The CDR3 reads CASSQEGLDTGELFF. Here the CDR3 DNA reads TGCGCCAGCAGCCAAGAAGGACTAGACACCGGGGAGCTGTTTTTT.

The chain joins TRBV14 to TRBJ1-6; possibly TRBD1 for D (5 bases). In germline, CDR1 is SGHDN, CDR2 FVKESK. CDR3 length: 14 amino acids. Trimming removed 1 base at V and 9 bases at J, with 10 bases between. This CDR3 reads CASSQVGGASPLHF. DNA of the CDR3: TGTGCCAGCAGCCAAGTCGGAGGGGCTTCACCCCTCCACTTT.